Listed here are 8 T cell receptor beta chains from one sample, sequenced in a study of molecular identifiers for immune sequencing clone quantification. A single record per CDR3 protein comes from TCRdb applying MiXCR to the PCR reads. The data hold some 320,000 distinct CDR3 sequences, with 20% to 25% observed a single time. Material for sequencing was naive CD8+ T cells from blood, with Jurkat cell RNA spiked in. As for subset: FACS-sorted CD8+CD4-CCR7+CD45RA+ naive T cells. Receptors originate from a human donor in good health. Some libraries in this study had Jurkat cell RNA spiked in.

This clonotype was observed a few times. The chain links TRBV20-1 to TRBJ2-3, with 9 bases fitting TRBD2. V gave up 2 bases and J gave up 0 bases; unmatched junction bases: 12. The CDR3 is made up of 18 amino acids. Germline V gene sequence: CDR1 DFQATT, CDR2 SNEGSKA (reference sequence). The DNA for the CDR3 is TGCAGTGCTAGACTTCCGCGTCTAGCGGGACCTAGCACAGATACGCAGTATTTT. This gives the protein CSARLPRLAGPSTDTQYF.

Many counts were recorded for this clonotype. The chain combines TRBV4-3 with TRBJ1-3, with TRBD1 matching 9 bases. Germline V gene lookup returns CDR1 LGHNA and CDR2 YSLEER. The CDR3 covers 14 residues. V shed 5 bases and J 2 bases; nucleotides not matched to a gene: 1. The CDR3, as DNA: TGCGCCAGCAGCGGGACAGGGACTGGAAACACCATATATTTT. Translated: CASSGTGTGNTIYF.

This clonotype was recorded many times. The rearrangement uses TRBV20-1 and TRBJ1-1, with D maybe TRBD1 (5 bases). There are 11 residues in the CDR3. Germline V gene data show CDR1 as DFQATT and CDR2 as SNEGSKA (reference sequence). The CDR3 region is CRAGMNTEAFF. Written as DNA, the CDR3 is TGCAGGGCAGGGATGAACACTGAAGCTTTCTTT.

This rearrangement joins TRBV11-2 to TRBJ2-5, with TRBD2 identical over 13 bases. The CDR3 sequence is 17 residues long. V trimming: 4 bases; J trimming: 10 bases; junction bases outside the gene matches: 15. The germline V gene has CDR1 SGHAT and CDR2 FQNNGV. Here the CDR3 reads CASSSAPGLAGRVDQYF. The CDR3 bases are TGTGCCAGCAGCTCTGCACCGGGACTAGCGGGAAGAGTCGACCAGTACTTC.

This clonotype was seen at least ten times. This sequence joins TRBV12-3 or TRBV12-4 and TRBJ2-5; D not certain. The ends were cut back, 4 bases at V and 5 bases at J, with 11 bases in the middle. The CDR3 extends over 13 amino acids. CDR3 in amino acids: CASSSQIVETQYF. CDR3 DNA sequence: TGTGCCAGCAGTTCACAGATTGTGGAGACCCAGTACTTC.

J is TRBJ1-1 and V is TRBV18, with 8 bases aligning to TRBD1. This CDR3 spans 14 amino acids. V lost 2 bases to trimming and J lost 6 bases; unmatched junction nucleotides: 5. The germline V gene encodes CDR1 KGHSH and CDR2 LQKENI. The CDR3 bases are TGTGCCAGCTCACCAAGTGACAGGGGCCCTGAAGCTTTCTTT. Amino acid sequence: CASSPSDRGPEAFF.

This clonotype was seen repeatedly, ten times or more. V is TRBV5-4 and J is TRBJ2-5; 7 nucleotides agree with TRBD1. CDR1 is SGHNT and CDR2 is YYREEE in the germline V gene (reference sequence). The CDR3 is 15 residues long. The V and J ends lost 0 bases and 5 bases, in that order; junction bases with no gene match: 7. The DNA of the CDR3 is TGTGCCAGCAGCTTGGCCGAGACAGGGTACGAGACCCAGTACTTC. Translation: CASSLAETGYETQYF. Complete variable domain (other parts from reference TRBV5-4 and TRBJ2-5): ETGVTQSPTHLIKTRGQQVTLRCSSQSGHNTVSWYQQALGQGPQFIFQYYREEENGRGNFPPRFSGLQFPNYSSELNVNALELDDSALYLCASSLAETGYETQYFGPGTRLLVL.

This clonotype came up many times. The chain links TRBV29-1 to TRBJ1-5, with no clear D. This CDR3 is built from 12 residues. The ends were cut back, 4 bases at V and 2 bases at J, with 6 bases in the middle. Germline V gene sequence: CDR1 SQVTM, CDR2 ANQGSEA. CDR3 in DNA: TGCAGCGTTGTTTGGGGCAATCAGCCCCAGCATTTT. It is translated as CSVVWGNQPQHF.